The 8 T cell receptor beta chains presented below share a single source sample, sequenced in a study of technical replicates of blood from a handful of donors. Assay used: immunoSEQ multiplex PCR; TCRdb lists only in-frame clones, some missing. The repertoire holds 100,000 or so clones, under 96% seen once, with approximately 0.2% in the top ten. Sequenced sample: T cells isolated from PBMCs. Receptors were obtained from a human donor in good health.

The chain uses TRBV15 and TRBJ2-1; a weak D match, TRBD2 (6 bases). Trimming stripped 4 bases from V and 6 bases from J, with 19 bases between. This CDR3 spans 16 amino acids. From germline, CDR1 is LNHNV and CDR2 YYDKDF (reference sequence). This CDR3 reads CATSITSRDSTNEQFF. Here the CDR3 DNA reads TGTGCCACCAGCATTACCAGCCGGGACTCTACCAATGAGCAGTTCTTC.

The chain employs TRBV4-1 and TRBJ2-7, with D possibly matching TRBD2 (5 bases). Germline V gene lookup returns CDR1 MGHRA and CDR2 YSYEKL. Trimming cost V 3 bases and J 4 bases, with 13 bases left between them. The CDR3 contains 14 residues. The CDR3 bases are TGCGCCAGCAGCCAGTTCGGGAACTCATACGAGCAGTACTTC. Translated: CASSQFGNSYEQYF.

The chain employs TRBV28 and TRBJ1-1; D gene unclear. Germline loops: CDR1 MDHEN, CDR2 SYDVKM. The germline V and J ends were trimmed by 3 bases and 0 bases, with 8 bases remaining between them. The CDR3 consists of 14 residues. CDR3 DNA sequence: TGTGCCAGCAGTTTTTGGGCGCTGAACACTGAAGCTTTCTTT. It translates to CASSFWALNTEAFF.

The gene calls are TRBV2 and TRBJ1-2, with 7 bases matching TRBD1. V was clipped by 5 bases and J by 8 bases; unmatched bases: 8. The CDR3 is 13 amino acids. From germline, CDR1 is SNHLY and CDR2 FYNNEI. The CDR3 nucleotides read TGTGCCAGCAGTTGGACAGGTGAAGGAGGCTACACCTTC. Its translation: CASSWTGEGGYTF. Based on the CDR3 plus reference TRBV2 and TRBJ1-2, the full variable domain is EPEVTQTPSHQVTQMGQEVILRCVPISNHLYFYWYRQILGQKVEFLVSFYNNEISEKSEIFDDQFSVERPDGSNFTLKIRSTKLEDSAMYFCASSWTGEGGYTFGSGTRLTVV.

The genes are TRBV18 and TRBJ1-4; D gene ambiguous. The CDR3 has 13 amino acids. CDR1 is KGHSH and CDR2 is LQKENI in the germline V gene. V lost 2 bases, J lost 2 bases, and 3 bases lay in between. The CDR3, as DNA: TGTGCCAGCTCACCAACTACTAATGAAAAACTGTTTTTT. This translates into CASSPTTNEKLFF.

The CDR3 loop is CASRQPNRAGNTIYF. In DNA form, the CDR3 reads TGCGCCAGCAGACAGCCCAACAGGGCTGGAAACACCATATATTTT. The chain employs TRBV10-2 and TRBJ1-3; D possibly corresponds to TRBD1 (6 bases). The V end was cut by 6 bases, the J end by 2 bases, with 14 bases between. This CDR3 is built from 15 residues. In germline, CDR1 is WSHSY, CDR2 SAAADI.

V and J are TRBV28 and TRBJ1-5; TRBD1 aligns across 7 bases. After removal of 7 bases from V and 0 bases from J, the junction contained 12 bases not matched to a gene. The CDR3 spans 17 residues. Germline V gene sequence: CDR1 MDHEN, CDR2 SYDVKM. The CDR3 region is CASTRQGWGYSNQPQHF. In DNA, the CDR3 is TGTGCCAGCACCCGACAGGGATGGGGCTATAGCAATCAGCCCCAGCATTTT.

The count of this clone is one. This chain uses TRBV5-4 with TRBJ2-1; TRBD2 matches 8 bases. V shed 0 bases, J shed 7 bases, and the junction held 6 bases outside the gene matches. The CDR3 spans 15 residues. CDR1 SGHNT and CDR2 YYREEE come from the germline V gene (reference sequence). CDR3 amino acids: CASSLEAGVVNEQFF. CDR3 sequence (DNA): TGTGCCAGCAGCTTGGAAGCGGGAGTGGTGAATGAGCAGTTCTTC.